This T cell receptor beta chain is drawn from a study of cytomegalovirus exposure and HLA in healthy donors. For this clone: As yet, its antigen is unknown.

The PCR used 60 Vbeta and 13 Jbeta primers. Only in-frame clones appear in the TCRdb table, and some are missing; sequencing was by immunoSEQ multiplex PCR. The table has tens of thousands of clones, about three quarters seen once. Whole-study results and caveats: In a later analysis, a genetic analysis reported fewer productive-TCR N-insertions in an Asian-associated ancestry cluster than the cohort average. The likely origin of a cluster of highly shared sequence variants was a sequencing artifact.

This receptor was obtained from a woman between 40 and 55 years old in good health and CMV-seropositive. The sequencing sample was made of PBMCs.

DNA of the CDR3: TGTGCCAGCAGTGTCCCGGGGCGGGGGGGTTCTAACACCGGGGAGCTGTTTTTT. Residues: CASSVPGRGGSNTGELFF. The genes are TRBV2 and TRBJ2-2, with 9 bases lining up with TRBD2. Trimming removed 4 bases from V and 2 bases from J; junction bases left unmatched: 11. CDR3 length: 18 amino acids. Germline assignment: CDR1 SNHLY and CDR2 FYNNEI.